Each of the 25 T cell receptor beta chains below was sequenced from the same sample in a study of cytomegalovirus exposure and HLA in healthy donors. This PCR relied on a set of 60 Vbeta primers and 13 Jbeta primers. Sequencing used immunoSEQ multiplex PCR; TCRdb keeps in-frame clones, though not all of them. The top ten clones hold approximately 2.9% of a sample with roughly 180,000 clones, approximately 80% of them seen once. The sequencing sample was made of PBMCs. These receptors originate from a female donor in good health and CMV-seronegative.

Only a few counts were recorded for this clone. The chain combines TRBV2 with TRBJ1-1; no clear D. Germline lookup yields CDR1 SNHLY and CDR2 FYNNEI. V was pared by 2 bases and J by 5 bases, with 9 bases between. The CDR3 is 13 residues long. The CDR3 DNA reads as TGTGCCAGCAGTGAACGGGTCTTGACTGAAGCTTTCTTT. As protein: CASSERVLTEAFF. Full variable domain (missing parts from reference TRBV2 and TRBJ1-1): EPEVTQTPSHQVTQMGQEVILRCVPISNHLYFYWYRQILGQKVEFLVSFYNNEISEKSEIFDDQFSVERPDGSNFTLKIRSTKLEDSAMYFCASSERVLTEAFFGQGTRLTVV.

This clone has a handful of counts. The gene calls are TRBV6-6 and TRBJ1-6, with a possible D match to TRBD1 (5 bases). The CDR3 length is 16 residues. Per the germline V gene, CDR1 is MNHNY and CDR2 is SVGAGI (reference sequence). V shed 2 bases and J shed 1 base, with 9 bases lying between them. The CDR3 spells CASSYDGGSYNSPLHF. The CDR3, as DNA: TGTGCCAGCAGTTACGACGGGGGGTCCTATAATTCACCCCTCCACTTT.

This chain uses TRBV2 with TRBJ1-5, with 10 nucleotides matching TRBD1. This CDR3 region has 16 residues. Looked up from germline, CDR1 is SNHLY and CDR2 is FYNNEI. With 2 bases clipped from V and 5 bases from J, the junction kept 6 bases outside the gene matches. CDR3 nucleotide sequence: TGTGCCAGCAGTGAATTGGGACAGGGGATTCATCAGCCCCAGCATTTT. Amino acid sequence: CASSELGQGIHQPQHF.

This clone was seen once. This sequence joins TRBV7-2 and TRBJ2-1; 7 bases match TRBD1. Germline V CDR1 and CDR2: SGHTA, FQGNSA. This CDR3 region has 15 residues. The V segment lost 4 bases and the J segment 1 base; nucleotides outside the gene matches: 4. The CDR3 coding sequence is TGTGCCAGCAGCTCCCGACAGGGTTCCTACAATGAGCAGTTCTTC. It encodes CASSSRQGSYNEQFF.

In DNA, the CDR3 is TGTGCCAGCAGCAAAGGGACTAGCGGGACCTACGAGCAGTACTTC. It encodes CASSKGTSGTYEQYF. This sequence joins TRBV14 and TRBJ2-7, with 13 nucleotides matching TRBD2. This CDR3 has 15 residues. The junction had 3 bases not matched to a gene; V was cut back by 5 bases and J by 2 bases. Germline CDR1 SGHDN, CDR2 FVKESK.

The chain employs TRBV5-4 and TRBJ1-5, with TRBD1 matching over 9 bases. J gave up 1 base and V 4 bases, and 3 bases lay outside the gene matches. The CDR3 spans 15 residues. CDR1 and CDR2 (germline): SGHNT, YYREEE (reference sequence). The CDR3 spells CASSVGQGSNQPQHF. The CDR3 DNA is TGTGCCAGCAGCGTTGGACAGGGGAGCAATCAGCCCCAGCATTTT.

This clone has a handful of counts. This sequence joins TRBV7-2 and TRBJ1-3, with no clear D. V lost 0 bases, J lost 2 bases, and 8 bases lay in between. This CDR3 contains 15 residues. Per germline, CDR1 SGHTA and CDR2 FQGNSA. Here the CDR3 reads CASSLALGPGNTIYF. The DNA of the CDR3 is TGTGCCAGCAGCTTAGCACTAGGACCTGGAAACACCATATATTTT. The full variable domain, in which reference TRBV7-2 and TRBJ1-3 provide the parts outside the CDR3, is GAGVSQSPSNKVTEKGKDVELRCDPISGHTALYWYRQSLGQGLEFLIYFQGNSAPDKSGLPSDRFSAERTGGSVSTLTIQRTQQEDSAVYLCASSLALGPGNTIYFGEGSWLTVV.

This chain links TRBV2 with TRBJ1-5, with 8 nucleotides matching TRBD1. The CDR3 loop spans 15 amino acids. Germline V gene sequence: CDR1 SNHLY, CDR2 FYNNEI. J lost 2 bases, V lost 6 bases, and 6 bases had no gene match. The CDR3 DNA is TGTGCCAGCAGGACAGGGGAGGTGGGCAATCAGCCCCAGCATTTT. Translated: CASRTGEVGNQPQHF.

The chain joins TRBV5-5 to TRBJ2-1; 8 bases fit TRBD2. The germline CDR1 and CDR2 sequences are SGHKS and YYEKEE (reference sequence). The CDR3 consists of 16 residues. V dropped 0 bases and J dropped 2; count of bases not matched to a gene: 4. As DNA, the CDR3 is TGTGCCAGCAGCTTGGTACTAGCGGACCCCTACAATGAGCAGTTCTTC. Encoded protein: CASSLVLADPYNEQFF.

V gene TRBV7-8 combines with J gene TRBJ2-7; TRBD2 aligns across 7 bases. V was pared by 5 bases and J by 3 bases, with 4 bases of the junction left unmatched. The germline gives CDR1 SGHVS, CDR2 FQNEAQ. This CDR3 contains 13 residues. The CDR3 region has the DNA TGTGCCAGCAGCCCTCGCGGGAGCTACGAGCAGTACTTC. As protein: CASSPRGSYEQYF.

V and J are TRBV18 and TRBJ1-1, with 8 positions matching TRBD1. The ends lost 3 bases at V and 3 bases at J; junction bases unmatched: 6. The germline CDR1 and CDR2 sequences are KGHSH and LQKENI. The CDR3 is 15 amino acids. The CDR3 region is CASSPLDRAYTEAFF. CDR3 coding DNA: TGTGCCAGCTCACCTCTGGACAGGGCTTACACTGAAGCTTTCTTT.

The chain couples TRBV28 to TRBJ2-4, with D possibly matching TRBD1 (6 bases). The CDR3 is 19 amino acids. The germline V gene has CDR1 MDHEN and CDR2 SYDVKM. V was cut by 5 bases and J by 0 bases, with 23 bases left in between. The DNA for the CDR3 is TGTGCCAGCAGTCGCCCCTTGACGGACAGAGGCCTAGCCAAAAACATTCAGTACTTC. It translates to CASSRPLTDRGLAKNIQYF.

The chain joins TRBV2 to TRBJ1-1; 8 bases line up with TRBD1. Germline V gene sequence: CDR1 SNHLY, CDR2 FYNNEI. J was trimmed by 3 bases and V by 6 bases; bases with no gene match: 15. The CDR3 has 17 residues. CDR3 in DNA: TGTGCCAGCAGCTATTCAGGGGGCGCATGGCCGGACACTGAAGCTTTCTTT. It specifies CASSYSGGAWPDTEAFF.

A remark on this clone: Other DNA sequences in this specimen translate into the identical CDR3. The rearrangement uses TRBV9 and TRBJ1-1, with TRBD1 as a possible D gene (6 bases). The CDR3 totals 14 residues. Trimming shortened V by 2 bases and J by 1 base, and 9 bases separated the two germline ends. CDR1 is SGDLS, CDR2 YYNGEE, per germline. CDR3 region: CASSVGGQNTEAFF. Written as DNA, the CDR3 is TGTGCCAGCAGCGTCGGGGGGCAGAACACTGAAGCTTTCTTT.

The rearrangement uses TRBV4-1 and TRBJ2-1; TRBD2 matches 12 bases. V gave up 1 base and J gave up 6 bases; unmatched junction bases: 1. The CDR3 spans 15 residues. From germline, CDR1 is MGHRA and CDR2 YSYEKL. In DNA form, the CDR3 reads TGCGCCAGCAGCCAAGCGGGACTAGCGGGCAATGAGCAGTTCTTC. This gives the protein CASSQAGLAGNEQFF.

The CDR3 DNA reads as TGTGCCAGTAGTGGGGGACAGGTGGAGATTCAGTACTTC. It specifies CASSGGQVEIQYF. The rearrangement links TRBV19 to TRBJ2-4; 8 nucleotides align to TRBD1. The germline gives CDR1 LNHDA, CDR2 SQIVND (reference sequence). Unmatched junction bases numbered 7, after V lost 5 bases and J lost 10 bases. The CDR3 is 13 residues long.

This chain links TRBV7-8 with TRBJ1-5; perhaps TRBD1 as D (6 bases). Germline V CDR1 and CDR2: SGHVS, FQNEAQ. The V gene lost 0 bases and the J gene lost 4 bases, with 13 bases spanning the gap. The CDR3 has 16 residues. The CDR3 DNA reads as TGTGCCAGCAGCTTAGCAGGGGGTCCCCAAAATCAGCCCCAGCATTTT. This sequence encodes CASSLAGGPQNQPQHF.

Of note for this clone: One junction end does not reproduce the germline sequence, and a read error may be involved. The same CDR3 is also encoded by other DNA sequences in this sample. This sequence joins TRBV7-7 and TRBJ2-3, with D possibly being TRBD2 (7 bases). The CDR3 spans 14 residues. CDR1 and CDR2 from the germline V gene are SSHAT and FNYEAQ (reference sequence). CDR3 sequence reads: CASSLGGGPDTQYF. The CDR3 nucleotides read TGTGCTAGCAGCTTAGGGGGGGGACCAGATACGCAGTATTTT.

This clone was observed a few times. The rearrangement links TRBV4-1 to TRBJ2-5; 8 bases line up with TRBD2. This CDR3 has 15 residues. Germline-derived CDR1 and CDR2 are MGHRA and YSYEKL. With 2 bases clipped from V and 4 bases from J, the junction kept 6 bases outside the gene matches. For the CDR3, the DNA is TGCGCCAGCAGCCAATCTCTGACTAGCGTAGAGACCCAGTACTTC. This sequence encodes CASSQSLTSVETQYF.

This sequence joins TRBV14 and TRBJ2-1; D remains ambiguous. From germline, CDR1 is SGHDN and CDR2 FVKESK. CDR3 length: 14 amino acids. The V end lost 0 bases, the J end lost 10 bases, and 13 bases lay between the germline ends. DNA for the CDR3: TGTGCCAGCAGCCAAGATTCTGGGCGAGAGGAGCAGTTCTTC. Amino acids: CASSQDSGREEQFF.

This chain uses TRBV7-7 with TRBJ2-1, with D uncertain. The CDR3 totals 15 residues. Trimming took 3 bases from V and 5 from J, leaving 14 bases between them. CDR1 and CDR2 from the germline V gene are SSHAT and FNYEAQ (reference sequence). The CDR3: CASSFTLSADNEQFF. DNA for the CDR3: TGTGCCAGCAGCTTTACGTTATCCGCGGACAATGAGCAGTTCTTC.

CDR3 coding DNA: TGTGCCAGCAGGGAATGGACTACTACCGGGGAGCTGTTTTTT. Translation: CASREWTTTGELFF. The chain joins TRBV6-1 to TRBJ2-2; D may be TRBD2 (6 bases). Looked up from germline, CDR1 is MNHNS and CDR2 is SASEGT. CDR3 length: 14 residues. V lost 6 bases and J lost 5, with 13 bases in between.

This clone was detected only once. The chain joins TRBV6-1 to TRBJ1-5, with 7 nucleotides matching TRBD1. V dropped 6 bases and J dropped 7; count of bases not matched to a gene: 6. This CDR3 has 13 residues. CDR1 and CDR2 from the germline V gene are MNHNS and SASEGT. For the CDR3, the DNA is TGTGCCAGCAGGCCAACAGGGGAACAGCCCCAGCATTTT. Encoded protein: CASRPTGEQPQHF.

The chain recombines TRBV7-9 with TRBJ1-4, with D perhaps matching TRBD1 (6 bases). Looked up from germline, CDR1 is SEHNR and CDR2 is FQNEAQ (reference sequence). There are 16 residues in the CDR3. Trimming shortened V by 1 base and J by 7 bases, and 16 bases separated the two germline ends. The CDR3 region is CASSLDAGGKAEKLFF. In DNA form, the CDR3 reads TGTGCCAGCAGCTTAGACGCGGGGGGCAAGGCTGAAAAACTGTTTTTT.

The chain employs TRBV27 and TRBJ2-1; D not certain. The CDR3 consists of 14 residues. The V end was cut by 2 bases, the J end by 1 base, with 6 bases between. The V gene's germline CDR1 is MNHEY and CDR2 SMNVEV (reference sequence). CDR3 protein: CASSLAASYNEQFF. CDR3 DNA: TGTGCCAGCAGTTTAGCGGCGTCCTACAATGAGCAGTTCTTC.